Following are 20 T cell receptor beta chains from one sample sequenced in a study of blood T cell repertoires in COVID-19. TCRdb's table, derived via immunoSEQ multiplex PCR, lists solely in-frame clones and lacks some. The sample records some 150,000 clones, approximately 87% being singletons. Sequences were obtained from peripheral blood. Receptor source: a man aged 50 to 59 who had recovered from COVID-19.

The V and J genes are TRBV7-2 and TRBJ2-1, with D tentatively TRBD1 (5 bases). V lost 1 base and J lost 3, with 7 bases in between. Per germline, CDR1 SGHTA and CDR2 FQGNSA. This CDR3 region has 14 residues. The CDR3 is CASSLETDYNEQFF. The CDR3 region has the DNA TGTGCCAGCAGCTTAGAGACAGACTACAATGAGCAGTTCTTC.

The chain carries TRBV11-2 and TRBJ1-3; no clear D gene. The CDR3 has 14 residues. CDR1 SGHAT and CDR2 FQNNGV come from the germline V gene. The ends were cut back, 5 bases at V and 0 bases at J, with 8 bases in the middle. This CDR3 reads CASSRVNSGNTIYF. The CDR3 region has the DNA TGTGCCAGCAGCCGAGTGAACTCTGGAAACACCATATATTTT.

The V and J genes are TRBV30 and TRBJ1-1, with D unclear. The CDR3 is 13 amino acids. Per the germline V gene, CDR1 is GTSNPN and CDR2 is SVGIG (reference sequence). Deletions cut 2 bases from V and 7 bases from J, with 14 bases between. CDR3 region: CAWSPRGGDEAFF. The CDR3 region has the DNA TGTGCCTGGAGTCCACGGGGTGGCGATGAAGCTTTCTTT.

The genes are TRBV6-1 and TRBJ2-2; perhaps TRBD1 as D (6 bases). V lost 2 bases and J lost 5, with 12 bases in between. CDR3 length: 15 residues. The germline CDR1 and CDR2 sequences are MNHNS and SASEGT. CDR3 sequence (DNA): TGTGCCAGCAGTGAAATCAGGGGCCGGACCGGGGAGCTGTTTTTT. Its translation: CASSEIRGRTGELFF.

The rearrangement uses TRBV5-1 and TRBJ1-5; perhaps TRBD1 as D (5 bases). This CDR3 comprises 15 residues. V lost 3 bases and J 2 bases, leaving 12 bases between the germline ends. CDR1 is SGHRS and CDR2 is YFSETQ in the germline V gene. The DNA of the CDR3 is TGCGCCAGCAGCTGGCAGGGTATGCGCAATCAGCCCCAGCATTTT. Its protein product is CASSWQGMRNQPQHF.

The J gene is TRBJ1-2, the V gene TRBV7-8; tentatively, D is TRBD1 (6 bases). Germline V CDR1 and CDR2: SGHVS, FQNEAQ. V lost 5 bases and J 2 bases, leaving 12 bases between the germline ends. CDR3 length: 14 residues. The CDR3 DNA reads as TGTGCCAGCAGCCCGCCGGACAGAAACTATGGCTACACCTTC. Its protein is CASSPPDRNYGYTF.

In its sample, this clone was seen a few times. The V call is TRBV7-2, the J call TRBJ2-5; 10 bases line up with TRBD2. V shed 5 bases and J 3 bases; nucleotides not matched to a gene: 9. The CDR3 extends over 16 amino acids. Germline CDR1 is SGHTA and CDR2 is FQGNSA. This chain's CDR3 is CASSPRASGGEETQYF. The CDR3 DNA reads as TGTGCCAGCAGCCCACGGGCCAGCGGGGGGGAAGAGACCCAGTACTTC.

The V call is TRBV6-1, the J call TRBJ1-4; D ambiguous. V was cut by 0 bases and J by 7 bases, with 15 bases left in between. The CDR3 length is 16 residues. CDR1 MNHNS and CDR2 SASEGT come from the germline V gene. DNA for the CDR3: TGTGCCAGCAGTGAAGCGCTCGTGGGCGCGGGTGAAAAACTGTTTTTT. It codes for CASSEALVGAGEKLFF.

The V and J genes are TRBV28 and TRBJ1-1; D perhaps matches TRBD1 (5 bases). The CDR3 totals 13 residues. The germline gives CDR1 MDHEN, CDR2 SYDVKM. Trimming removed 2 bases at V and 8 bases at J, with 12 bases between. CDR3 sequence (DNA): TGTGCCAGCAGTTTAACGGACATCGGCGAAGCTTTCTTT. Translation: CASSLTDIGEAFF.

V gene TRBV7-3 combines with J gene TRBJ1-1; D possibly corresponds to TRBD1 (6 bases). Trimming cost V 3 bases and J 1 base, with 9 bases left between them. CDR1 is SGHTA and CDR2 is FQGTGA in the germline V gene. The CDR3 consists of 14 residues. CDR3 bases: TGTGCCAGCAGCTTTGGGGGCCCGAACACTGAAGCTTTCTTT. Protein product: CASSFGGPNTEAFF.

The gene calls are TRBV5-6 and TRBJ2-7; D may be TRBD1 (5 bases). The V gene's germline CDR1 is SGHDT and CDR2 YYEEEE. V was clipped by 4 bases and J by 4 bases, with 9 bases between them. The CDR3 runs 12 residues. As DNA, the CDR3 is TGTGCCAGCAGCACCACAGGATACGAGCAGTACTTC. It is translated as CASSTTGYEQYF.

The gene calls are TRBV5-5 and TRBJ2-7, with TRBD2 matching over 8 bases. Germline V lookup: CDR1 SGHKS, CDR2 YYEKEE (reference sequence). The V gene end was trimmed by 2 bases and the J gene end by 5 bases; junction bases not matched to a gene: 9. The CDR3 extends over 15 amino acids. DNA for the CDR3: TGTGCCAGCAGCTTAAGACTAGCGTTTCACCACGAGCAGTACTTC. Translation gives CASSLRLAFHHEQYF.

The chain joins TRBV6-2 or TRBV6-3 to TRBJ2-7, with a tentative D call TRBD2 (6 bases). With 6 bases removed from V and 4 bases from J, the gap between germline ends came to 22 bases. The CDR3 has 16 residues. Germline V gives CDR1 MNHEY, CDR2 SVGEGT. CDR3: CASSPTRTRRDYEQYF. The CDR3 DNA follows: TGTGCCAGCAGCCCTACCAGGACCAGGAGGGATTACGAGCAGTACTTC.

This chain uses TRBV14 with TRBJ1-4, with D perhaps TRBD1 (5 bases). Trimming stripped 1 base from V and 5 bases from J, with 17 bases between. This CDR3 is built from 17 residues. CDR1 is SGHDN, CDR2 FVKESK, per germline. The CDR3 DNA reads as TGTGCCAGCAGCCAAGGTCCAGGGAGGGAAGCGAATGAAAAACTGTTTTTT. It is translated as CASSQGPGREANEKLFF.

The V and J genes are TRBV7-2 and TRBJ2-3; TRBD2 matches at 12 bases. The germline V gene encodes CDR1 SGHTA and CDR2 FQGNSA. CDR3 size: 17 residues. The ends lost 7 bases at V and 4 bases at J; junction bases unmatched: 12. This CDR3 is CASTLTGLAGRADTQYF. DNA for the CDR3: TGTGCCAGCACCCTGACCGGACTAGCGGGGAGGGCAGATACGCAGTATTTT.

The CDR3 protein is CASSPRPGDGYTF. In DNA form, the CDR3 reads TGTGCCAGCTCACCACGTCCCGGTGATGGCTACACCTTC. The V call is TRBV18, the J call TRBJ1-2; D remains ambiguous. Germline V gives CDR1 KGHSH, CDR2 LQKENI. This CDR3 has 13 amino acids. Trimming removed 1 base from V and 6 bases from J, with 9 bases in between.

The gene calls are TRBV27 and TRBJ2-7, with 8 positions matching TRBD1. The junction had 1 base not matched to a gene; V was cut back by 3 bases and J by 3 bases. The CDR3 consists of 13 residues. Per the germline V gene, CDR1 is MNHEY and CDR2 is SMNVEV (reference sequence). The CDR3 protein is CASSFGTGYEQYF. CDR3 nucleotide sequence: TGTGCCAGCAGTTTCGGGACAGGCTACGAGCAGTACTTC.

This chain links TRBV4-2 with TRBJ2-1, with D unresolved. CDR3 size: 14 residues. Germline V lookup: CDR1 LGHNA, CDR2 YNFKEQ. Trimming stripped 5 bases from V and 5 bases from J, with 13 bases between. CDR3: CASSSTTANNEQFF. In nucleotides, the CDR3 is TGTGCCAGCAGCTCGACGACTGCGAACAATGAGCAGTTCTTC.

The rearrangement joins TRBV18 to TRBJ2-3; TRBD2 matches at 9 bases. The CDR3 covers 15 residues. The germline gives CDR1 KGHSH, CDR2 LQKENI. The V segment lost 3 bases and the J segment 2 bases; nucleotides outside the gene matches: 3. The CDR3 spells CASSPERGATDTQYF. CDR3 coding DNA: TGTGCCAGCTCACCGGAGCGGGGGGCCACAGATACGCAGTATTTT.

The genes are TRBV2 and TRBJ2-3, with a weak D call TRBD2 (7 bases). This CDR3 contains 15 residues. Germline CDR1 is SNHLY and CDR2 is FYNNEI. Trimming pared 4 bases from V and 6 bases from J, leaving 17 bases between. The DNA for the CDR3 is TGTGCCAGCAGTGGGGAGGGGGACCACACGGATACGCAGTATTTT. Residues: CASSGEGDHTDTQYF.